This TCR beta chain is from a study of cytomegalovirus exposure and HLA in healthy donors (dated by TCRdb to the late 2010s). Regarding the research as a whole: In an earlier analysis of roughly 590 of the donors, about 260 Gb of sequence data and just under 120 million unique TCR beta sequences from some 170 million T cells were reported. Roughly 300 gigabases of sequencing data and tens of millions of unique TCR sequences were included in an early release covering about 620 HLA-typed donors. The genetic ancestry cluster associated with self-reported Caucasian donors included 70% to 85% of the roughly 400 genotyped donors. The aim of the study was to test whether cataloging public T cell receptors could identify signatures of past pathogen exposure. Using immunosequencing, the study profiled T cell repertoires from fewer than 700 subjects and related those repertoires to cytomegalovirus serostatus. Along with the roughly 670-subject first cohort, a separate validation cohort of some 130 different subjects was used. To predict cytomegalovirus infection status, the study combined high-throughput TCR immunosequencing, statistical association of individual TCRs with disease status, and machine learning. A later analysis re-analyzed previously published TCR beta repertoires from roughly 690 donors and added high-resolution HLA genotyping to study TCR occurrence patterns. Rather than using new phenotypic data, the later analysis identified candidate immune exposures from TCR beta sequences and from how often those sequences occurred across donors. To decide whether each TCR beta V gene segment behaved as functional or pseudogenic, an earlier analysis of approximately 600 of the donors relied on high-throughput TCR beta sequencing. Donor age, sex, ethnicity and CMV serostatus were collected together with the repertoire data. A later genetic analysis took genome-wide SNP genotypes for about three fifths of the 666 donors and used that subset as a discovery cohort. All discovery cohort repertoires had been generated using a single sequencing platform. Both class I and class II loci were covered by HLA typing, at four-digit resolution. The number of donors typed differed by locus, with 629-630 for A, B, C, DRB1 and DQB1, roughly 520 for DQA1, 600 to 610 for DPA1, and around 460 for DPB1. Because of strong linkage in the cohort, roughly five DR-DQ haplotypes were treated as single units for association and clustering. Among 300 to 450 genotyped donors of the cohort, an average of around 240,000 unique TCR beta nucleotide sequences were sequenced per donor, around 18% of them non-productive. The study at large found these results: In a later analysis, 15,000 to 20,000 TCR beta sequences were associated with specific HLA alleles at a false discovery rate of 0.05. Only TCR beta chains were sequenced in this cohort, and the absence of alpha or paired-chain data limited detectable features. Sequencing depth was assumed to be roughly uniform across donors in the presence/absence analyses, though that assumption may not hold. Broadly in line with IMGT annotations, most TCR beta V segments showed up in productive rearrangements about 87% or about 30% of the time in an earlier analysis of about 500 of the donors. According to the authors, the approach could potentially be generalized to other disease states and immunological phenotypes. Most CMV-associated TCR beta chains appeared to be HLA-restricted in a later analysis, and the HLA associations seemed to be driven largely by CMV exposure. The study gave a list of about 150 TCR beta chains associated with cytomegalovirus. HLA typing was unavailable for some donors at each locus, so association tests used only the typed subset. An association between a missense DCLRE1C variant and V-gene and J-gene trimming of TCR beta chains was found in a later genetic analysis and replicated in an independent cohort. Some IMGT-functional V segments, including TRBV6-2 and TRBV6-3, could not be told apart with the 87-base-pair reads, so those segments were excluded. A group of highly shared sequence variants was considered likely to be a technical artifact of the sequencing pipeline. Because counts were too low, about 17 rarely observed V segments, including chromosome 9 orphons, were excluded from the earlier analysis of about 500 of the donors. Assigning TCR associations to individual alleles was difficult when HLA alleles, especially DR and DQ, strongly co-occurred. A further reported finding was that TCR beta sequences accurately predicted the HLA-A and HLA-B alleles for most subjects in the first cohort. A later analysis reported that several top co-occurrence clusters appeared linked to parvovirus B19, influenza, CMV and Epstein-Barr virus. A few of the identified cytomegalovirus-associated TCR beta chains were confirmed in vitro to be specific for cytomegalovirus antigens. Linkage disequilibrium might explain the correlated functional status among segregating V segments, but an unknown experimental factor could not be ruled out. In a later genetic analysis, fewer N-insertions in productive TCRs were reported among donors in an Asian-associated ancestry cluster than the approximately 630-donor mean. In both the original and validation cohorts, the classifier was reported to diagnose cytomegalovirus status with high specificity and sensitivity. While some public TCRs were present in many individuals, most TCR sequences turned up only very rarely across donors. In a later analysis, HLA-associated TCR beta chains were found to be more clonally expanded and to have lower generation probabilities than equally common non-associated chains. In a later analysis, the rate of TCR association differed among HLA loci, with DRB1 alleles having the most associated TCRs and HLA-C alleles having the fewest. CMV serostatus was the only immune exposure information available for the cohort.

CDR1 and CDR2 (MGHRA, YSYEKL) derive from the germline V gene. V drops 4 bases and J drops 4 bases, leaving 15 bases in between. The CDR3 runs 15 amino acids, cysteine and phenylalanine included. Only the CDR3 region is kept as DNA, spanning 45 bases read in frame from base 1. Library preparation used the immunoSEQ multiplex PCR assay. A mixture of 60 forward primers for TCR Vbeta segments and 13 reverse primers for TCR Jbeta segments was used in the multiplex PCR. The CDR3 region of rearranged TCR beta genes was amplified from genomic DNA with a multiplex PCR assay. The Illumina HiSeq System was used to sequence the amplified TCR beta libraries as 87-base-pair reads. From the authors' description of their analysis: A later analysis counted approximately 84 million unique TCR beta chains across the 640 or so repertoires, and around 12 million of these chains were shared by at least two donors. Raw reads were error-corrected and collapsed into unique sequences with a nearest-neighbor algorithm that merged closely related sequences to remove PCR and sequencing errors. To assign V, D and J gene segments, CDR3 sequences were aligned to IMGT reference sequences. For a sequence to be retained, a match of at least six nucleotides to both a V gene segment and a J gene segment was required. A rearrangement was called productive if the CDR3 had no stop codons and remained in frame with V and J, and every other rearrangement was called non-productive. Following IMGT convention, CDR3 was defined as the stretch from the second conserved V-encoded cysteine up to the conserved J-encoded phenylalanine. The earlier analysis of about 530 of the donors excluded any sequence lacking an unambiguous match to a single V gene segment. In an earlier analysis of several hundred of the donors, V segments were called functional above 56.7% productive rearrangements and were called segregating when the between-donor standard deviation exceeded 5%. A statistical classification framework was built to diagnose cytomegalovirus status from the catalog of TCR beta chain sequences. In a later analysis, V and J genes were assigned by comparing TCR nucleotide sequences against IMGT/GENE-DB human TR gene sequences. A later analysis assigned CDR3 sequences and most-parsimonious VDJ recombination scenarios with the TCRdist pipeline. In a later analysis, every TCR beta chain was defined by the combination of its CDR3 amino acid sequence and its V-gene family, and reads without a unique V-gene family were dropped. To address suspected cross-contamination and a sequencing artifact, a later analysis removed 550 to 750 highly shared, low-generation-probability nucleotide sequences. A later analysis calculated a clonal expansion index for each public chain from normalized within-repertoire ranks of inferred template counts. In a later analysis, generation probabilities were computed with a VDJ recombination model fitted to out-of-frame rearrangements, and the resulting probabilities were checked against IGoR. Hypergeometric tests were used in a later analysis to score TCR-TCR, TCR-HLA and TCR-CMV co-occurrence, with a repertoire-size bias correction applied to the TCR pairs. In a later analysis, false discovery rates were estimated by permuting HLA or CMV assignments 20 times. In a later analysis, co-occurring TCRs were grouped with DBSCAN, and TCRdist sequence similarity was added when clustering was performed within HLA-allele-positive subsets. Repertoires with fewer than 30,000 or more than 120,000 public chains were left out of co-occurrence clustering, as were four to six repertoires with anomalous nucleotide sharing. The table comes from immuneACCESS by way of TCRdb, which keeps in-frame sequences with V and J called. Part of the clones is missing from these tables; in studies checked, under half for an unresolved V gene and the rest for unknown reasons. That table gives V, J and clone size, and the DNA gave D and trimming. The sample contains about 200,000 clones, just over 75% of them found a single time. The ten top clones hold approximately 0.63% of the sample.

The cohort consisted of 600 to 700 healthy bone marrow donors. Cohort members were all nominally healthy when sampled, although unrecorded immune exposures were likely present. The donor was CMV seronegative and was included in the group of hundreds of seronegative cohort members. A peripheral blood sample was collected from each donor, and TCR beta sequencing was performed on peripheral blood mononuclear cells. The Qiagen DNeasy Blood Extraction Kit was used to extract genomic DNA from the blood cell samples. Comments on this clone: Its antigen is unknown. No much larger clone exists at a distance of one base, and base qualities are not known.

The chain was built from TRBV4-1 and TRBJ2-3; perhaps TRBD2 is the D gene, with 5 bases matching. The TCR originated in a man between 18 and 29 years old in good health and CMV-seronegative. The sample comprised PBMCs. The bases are TGCGCCAGCAGCCTAACCCAAGCGGCGTCAGATACGCAGTATTTT. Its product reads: CASSLTQAASDTQYF.